A single sample gave rise to the 3 T cell receptor beta chains below, sequenced in a study of T cells in Graves' hyperthyroidism and ophthalmopathy. Amplified TCR beta CDR3 regions derived from RNA transcripts. HTBI primers were used for first-round RT-PCR of the TCR CDR3. Using its own MiXCR run on the multiplex PCR reads, TCRdb lists one record per CDR3 protein. The table shows approximately 640,000 distinct CDR3 sequences, with 45% occurring only once. Material: peripheral blood or thyroid tissue (not recorded which). The receptors derive from an adult man with Graves' disease, either hyperthyroidism or ophthalmopathy (not recorded which).

This clonotype showed up just once. This chain joins TRBV20-1 and TRBJ2-7, with TRBD1 matching 8 bases. Trimming cost V 2 bases and J 6 bases; bases outside gene matches: 15. The V gene's germline CDR1 is DFQATT and CDR2 SNEGSKA (reference sequence). The CDR3 extends over 16 amino acids. CDR3 in DNA: TGCAGTGCTAGAAAAGGGGGGCAGGGGGCTTCTCGCGAGCAGTACTTC. This gives the protein CSARKGGQGASREQYF.

As to this clonotype: Since a much larger clone is just one base distant, this may be a read error. J is TRBJ1-2 and V is TRBV9, with D possibly being TRBD1 (6 bases). CDR1 SGDLS and CDR2 YYNGEE come from the germline V gene. This CDR3 spans 13 amino acids. The V and J ends lost 3 bases and 8 bases respectively, with 14 bases between them. The CDR3: CASSGGGARGYTF. DNA for the CDR3: TGTGCCAGCAGCGGCGGGGGGGCTCGAGGCTACACCTTC.

The chain joins TRBV12-3 or TRBV12-4 to TRBJ1-2; unclear D gene. The CDR3 is 11 amino acids. The ends were cut back, 1 base at V and 14 bases at J, with 11 bases in the middle. CDR3 DNA sequence: TGTGCCAGCAGTTTAGAGAGGCGTTGGACCTTC. Its protein product is CASSLERRWTF.